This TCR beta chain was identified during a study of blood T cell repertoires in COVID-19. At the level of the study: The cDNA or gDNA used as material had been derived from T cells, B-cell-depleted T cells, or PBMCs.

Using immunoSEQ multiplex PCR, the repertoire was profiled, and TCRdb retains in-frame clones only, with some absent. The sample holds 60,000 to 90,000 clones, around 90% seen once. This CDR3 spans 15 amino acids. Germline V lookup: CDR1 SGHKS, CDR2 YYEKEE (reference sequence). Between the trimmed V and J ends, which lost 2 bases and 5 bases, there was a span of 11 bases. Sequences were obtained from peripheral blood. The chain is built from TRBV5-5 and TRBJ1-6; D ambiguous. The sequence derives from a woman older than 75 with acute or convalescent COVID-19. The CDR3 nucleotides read TGTGCCAGCAGCTTTTCACAGACTAATAATTCACCCCTCCACTTT. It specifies CASSFSQTNNSPLHF.